Presented here are 32 T cell receptor beta chains from one specimen sequenced in a study of blood T cell repertoires in COVID-19. Only in-frame clones appear in the TCRdb table, and some are missing; sequencing was by immunoSEQ multiplex PCR. Altogether some 200,000 clones are present, around 89% being singletons, with the ten largest covering about 0.77%. Sample: PBMCs or T cells enriched from blood (not recorded which). The receptor set was obtained from a woman under 30 who had recovered from COVID-19.

The gene calls are TRBV6-5 and TRBJ2-1; D gene uncertain. Per germline, CDR1 MNHEY and CDR2 SVGAGI. The CDR3 consists of 10 residues. Trimming removed 7 bases at V and 8 bases at J, with 6 bases between. As DNA, the CDR3 is TGTGCCAGCATTGGCTATGAGCAGTTCTTC. Translation gives CASIGYEQFF.

Worth noting for this clone: The final CDR3 position lacks the conserved phenylalanine or tryptophan, pointing to a likely read error. Because the CDR3's place on the DNA is in doubt, the DNA is left out and the CDR3 is given as listed by TCRdb. V is TRBV19 and J is TRBJ1-6. The CDR3 is made up of 8 amino acids, end residues included. Germline V lookup: CDR1 LNHDA, CDR2 SQIVND (reference sequence). The CDR3 protein is CASSHPVS.

The CDR3 region is CAWRRLAETYEQYF. The CDR3 DNA is TGTGCCTGGCGTCGGCTAGCGGAGACCTACGAGCAGTACTTC. This sequence joins TRBV30 and TRBJ2-7; 7 bases match TRBD2. The CDR3 runs 14 residues. Germline V gives CDR1 GTSNPN, CDR2 SVGIG (reference sequence). V was pared by 5 bases and J by 2 bases, with 9 bases of the junction left unmatched.

This clone was seen only a few times. The J gene is TRBJ1-1, the V gene TRBV7-9, with no clear D. Germline-derived CDR1 and CDR2 are SEHNR and FQNEAQ (reference sequence). Trimming removed 5 bases at V and 1 base at J, with 14 bases between. The CDR3 is 15 amino acids. The CDR3 region has the DNA TGTGCCAGCAGCGCCGGTATAAGAGCGAACACTGAAGCTTTCTTT. Its translation is CASSAGIRANTEAFF.

This rearrangement joins TRBV5-1 to TRBJ2-5, with TRBD2 as a possible D gene (5 bases). V was shortened by 0 bases and J by 3 bases, with 9 bases between the two germline ends. Looked up from germline, CDR1 is SGHRS and CDR2 is YFSETQ. The CDR3 contains 14 residues. In nucleotides, the CDR3 is TGCGCCAGCAGCTTGGAGGGAGAAGAAGAGACCCAGTACTTC. This gives the protein CASSLEGEEETQYF.

V usage is TRBV10-3 and J usage is TRBJ2-5, with D possibly being TRBD2 (5 bases). The V end lost 0 bases, the J end lost 5 bases, and 10 bases lay between the germline ends. CDR1 is ENHRY, CDR2 SYGVKD, per germline. The CDR3 extends over 14 amino acids. The CDR3 nucleotides are TGTGCCATCAGTGAGTCCGGTAGGAGGGAGACCCAGTACTTC. Protein product: CAISESGRRETQYF.

V and J are TRBV6-2 or TRBV6-3 and TRBJ2-7, with 8 positions matching TRBD1. V was pared by 4 bases and J by 3 bases, with 8 bases of the junction left unmatched. CDR1 and CDR2 (germline): MNHEY, SVGEGT. This CDR3 spans 15 amino acids. The CDR3 DNA reads as TGTGCCAGCAGTTTCAGGGGGCTGGGTGACTACGAGCAGTACTTC. Translated, it gives CASSFRGLGDYEQYF.

This sequence joins TRBV21-1 and TRBJ2-3; TRBD2 is the table's D call and was not checked against the DNA. TRBV21-1 is designated a pseudogene. CDR3 length: 15 residues. CDR3 DNA: TGTGCCAGCAGCCCGGGAGGAAACCGCACAGATACGCAGTATTTT. Protein sequence: CASSPGGNRTDTQYF.

This chain connects TRBV18 to TRBJ2-7; 7 bases are a match to TRBD1. The trim removed 3 bases at V and 4 bases at J, leaving 6 bases unmatched. The CDR3 has 14 residues. In germline, CDR1 is KGHSH, CDR2 LQKENI. This chain's CDR3 is CASSPLGTDYEQYF. The CDR3 DNA follows: TGTGCCAGCTCACCCCTGGGGACAGATTACGAGCAGTACTTC.

V and J are TRBV28 and TRBJ1-6; D gene uncertain. V gave up 6 bases and J gave up 1 base, with 7 bases separating them. CDR3 length: 14 amino acids. The germline CDR1 and CDR2 sequences are MDHEN and SYDVKM. CDR3 residues: CASSTVSYNSPLHF. DNA for the CDR3: TGTGCCAGCAGCACAGTGTCCTATAATTCACCCCTCCACTTT.

CDR3 nucleotide sequence: TGTGCCATCCGAGACAGGAAGACCTACGAGCAGTACTTC. This sequence encodes CAIRDRKTYEQYF. The chain has TRBV2 and TRBJ2-7; D is possibly TRBD1 (6 bases). Germline CDR1 reads SNHLY; CDR2 reads FYNNEI. CDR3 size: 13 residues. V was clipped by 10 bases and J by 2 bases, with 15 bases between them. The whole variable domain, filled in from reference TRBV2 and TRBJ2-7, reads EPEVTQTPSHQVTQMGQEVILRCVPISNHLYFYWYRQILGQKVEFLVSFYNNEISEKSEIFDDQFSVERPDGSNFTLKIRSTKLEDSAMYFCAIRDRKTYEQYFGPGTRLTVT.

The DNA for the CDR3 is TGTGCCAGCAGTTTAATGGGGGGCACTGAAGCTTTCTTT. Translated: CASSLMGGTEAFF. The chain is built from TRBV27 and TRBJ1-1; D possibly corresponds to TRBD1 (5 bases). The germline CDR1 and CDR2 sequences are MNHEY and SMNVEV (reference sequence). The CDR3 contains 13 residues. V was cut by 2 bases and J by 4 bases, with 8 bases left in between.

This chain links TRBV6-1 with TRBJ2-7; 9 bases agree with TRBD1. The CDR3 has 11 amino acids. The germline V gene encodes CDR1 MNHNS and CDR2 SASEGT. The CDR3 DNA reads TGTGCCAGCAGGGAAGCGGGACAGGGTGAGGTC. Protein: CASREAGQGEV.

The J gene is TRBJ2-7, the V gene TRBV4-2; no firm D call. Germline V gives CDR1 LGHNA, CDR2 YNFKEQ. V shed 0 bases and J shed 0 bases, with 9 bases lying between them. The CDR3 is 15 residues long. The CDR3 region has the DNA TGTGCCAGCAGCCAAGAAAGCGAGAGCTCCTACGAGCAGTACTTC. This sequence encodes CASSQESESSYEQYF.

The CDR3 region is CASSPLAFDGVEAQYF. As DNA, the CDR3 is TGTGCCAGCAGTCCTCTAGCGTTCGACGGGGTGGAAGCGCAGTATTTT. This chain connects TRBV27 to TRBJ2-3; the D gene is possibly TRBD2 (6 bases). The CDR3 is made up of 16 amino acids. Germline-derived CDR1 and CDR2 are MNHEY and SMNVEV (reference sequence). The V and J ends lost 5 bases and 10 bases respectively, with 25 bases between them.

This sequence joins TRBV30 and TRBJ1-3; 7 bases align to TRBD1. This CDR3 is built from 14 residues. Germline V lookup: CDR1 GTSNPN, CDR2 SVGIG (reference sequence). V dropped 4 bases and J dropped 0; count of bases not matched to a gene: 3. The CDR3 sequence is CAWTTGSSGNTIYF. CDR3 DNA sequence: TGTGCCTGGACGACAGGGAGCTCTGGAAACACCATATATTTT.

V is TRBV5-1 and J is TRBJ2-1; a weak D match, TRBD2 (6 bases). The CDR3 has 14 residues. V dropped 4 bases and J dropped 3 bases, with 11 bases sitting between them. Germline V CDR1 and CDR2: SGHRS, YFSETQ. The CDR3 sequence is CASSTGLGYNEQFF. The CDR3 region has the DNA TGCGCCAGCAGCACGGGACTTGGCTACAATGAGCAGTTCTTC.

The chain recombines TRBV7-2 with TRBJ2-7; D possibly corresponds to TRBD1 (6 bases). This CDR3 region has 14 residues. Germline-derived CDR1 and CDR2 are SGHTA and FQGNSA. V was shortened by 4 bases and J by 3 bases, with 13 bases between the two germline ends. The CDR3 DNA sequence: TGTGCCAGCAGCTCCAGGGGAAAGGTCTACGAGCAGTACTTC. This gives the protein CASSSRGKVYEQYF.

This clone was recorded a few times. The chain joins TRBV4-2 to TRBJ2-7; 12 positions match TRBD2. CDR1 LGHNA and CDR2 YNFKEQ come from the germline V gene. The CDR3 sequence is 22 residues long. Trimming removed 4 bases from V and 6 bases from J; junction bases left unmatched: 28. The CDR3 is CASSPHPALAGGTGAGSAEQYF. Written as DNA, the CDR3 is TGTGCCAGCAGCCCCCACCCGGCTCTAGCGGGAGGGACGGGTGCGGGGTCCGCCGAGCAGTACTTC.

J is TRBJ1-2 and V is TRBV5-1; 9 bases align to TRBD1. The junction had 11 bases not matched to a gene; V was cut back by 0 bases and J by 5 bases. CDR3 length equals 17 residues. CDR1 SGHRS and CDR2 YFSETQ come from the germline V gene. CDR3 sequence (DNA): TGCGCCAGCAGCTTGGACCAACAGGGGGCGATTTGGTATGGCTACACCTTC. Its protein product is CASSLDQQGAIWYGYTF.

The chain couples TRBV13 to TRBJ1-1, with D tentatively TRBD1 (5 bases). Per germline, CDR1 PRHDT and CDR2 FYEKMQ (reference sequence). V shed 2 bases and J shed 6 bases, with 13 bases lying between them. This CDR3 is 14 amino acids long. The CDR3 spells CASSLFGLQAEAFF. The CDR3, as DNA: TGTGCCAGCAGCTTATTTGGGTTACAGGCTGAAGCTTTCTTT.

V usage is TRBV27 and J usage is TRBJ2-7; 10 nucleotides align to TRBD2. The CDR3 spans 16 residues. With V trimmed by 5 bases and J by 2 bases, 9 bases remained unmatched. CDR1 is MNHEY and CDR2 is SMNVEV in the germline V gene (reference sequence). In DNA form, the CDR3 reads TGTGCCAGCAGTCCTCGGGTAGCGGGAGGAACCTACGAGCAGTACTTC. It specifies CASSPRVAGGTYEQYF.

The chain links TRBV6-5 to TRBJ2-7; TRBD1 might be the D (6 bases). Germline V gene sequence: CDR1 MNHEY, CDR2 SVGAGI. Trimming left V 4 bases short and J 4 bases short, with 17 bases between. The CDR3 runs to 15 residues. CDR3 sequence (DNA): TGTGCCAGCAGTTTCCAGGGGCGGAAAGAATACGAGCAGTACTTC. As protein: CASSFQGRKEYEQYF.

Of note for this clone: Mismatch with germline at one junction end may stem from a read error. The V call is TRBV10-1, the J call TRBJ2-3, with TRBD1 as a possible D gene (6 bases). The CDR3 has 16 residues. Looked up from germline, CDR1 is WNHNN and CDR2 is SYGVQD (reference sequence). The chain's CDR3 is CASSERGTPGVKGKHF. CDR3 nucleotide sequence: TGCGCCAGCAGTGAGAGGGGGACCCCGGGTGTTAAAGGTAAGCATTTT.

The chain combines TRBV29-1 with TRBJ2-3; D unclear. The CDR3 is 13 residues long. V dropped 7 bases and J dropped 1 base, with 12 bases sitting between them. Germline assignment: CDR1 SQVTM and CDR2 ANQGSEA. Here the CDR3 DNA reads TGCAGCGCCGACAACCCAGGCACAGATACGCAGTATTTT. It yields the protein CSADNPGTDTQYF.

V and J are TRBV6-5 and TRBJ2-2, with 9 bases identical to TRBD1. Germline values: CDR1 MNHEY, CDR2 SVGAGI. Germline trimming cut 3 bases from V and 5 bases from J; bases unmatched to any gene: 4. The CDR3 is made up of 15 amino acids. CDR3 coding DNA: TGTGCCAGCAGTTATGGGACAGGGTTGACCGGGGAGCTGTTTTTT. Translation: CASSYGTGLTGELFF.

The V gene is TRBV28, the J gene TRBJ1-2; D is possibly TRBD1 (6 bases). In germline, CDR1 is MDHEN, CDR2 SYDVKM. This CDR3 spans 12 amino acids. With 4 bases removed from V and 10 bases from J, the gap between germline ends came to 13 bases. CDR3 nucleotides: TGTGCCAGCAGTTCAAGACAGGCCTTCTACACCTTC. It yields the protein CASSSRQAFYTF.

This chain links TRBV11-2 with TRBJ2-2; D possibly corresponds to TRBD2 (6 bases). This CDR3 has 15 residues. From germline, CDR1 is SGHAT and CDR2 FQNNGV. V was shortened by 5 bases and J by 4 bases, with 14 bases between the two germline ends. DNA of the CDR3: TGTGCCAGCAGCAGACGGGACTTGGGCACCGGGGAGCTGTTTTTT. This codes for CASSRRDLGTGELFF.

This chain connects TRBV7-3 to TRBJ2-5, with D perhaps matching TRBD2 (5 bases). The V and J ends lost 2 bases and 5 bases respectively, with 9 bases between them. The CDR3 is 13 amino acids. Germline lookup yields CDR1 SGHTA and CDR2 FQGTGA. In DNA, the CDR3 is TGTGCCAGCAGCTTATCGGGGATGGAGACCCAGTACTTC. Its protein is CASSLSGMETQYF.

The rearrangement joins TRBV27 to TRBJ2-1; TRBD2 aligns across 10 bases. In germline, CDR1 is MNHEY, CDR2 SMNVEV (reference sequence). V shed 5 bases and J 7 bases; nucleotides not matched to a gene: 5. The CDR3 has 14 residues. The CDR3 loop is CASSQASGRNEQFF. DNA for the CDR3: TGTGCCAGCAGTCAGGCTAGCGGGAGAAATGAGCAGTTCTTC.

This clone appeared a single time. The chain links TRBV4-1 to TRBJ2-7, with 11 bases identical to TRBD2. This CDR3 has 16 residues. CDR1 and CDR2 from the germline V gene are MGHRA and YSYEKL. Trimming at V came to 2 bases and at J to 5 bases, leaving 8 bases not matched to a gene. CDR3 sequence (DNA): TGCGCCAGCAGCCAATCCGGCACTAGCGGGAGAGACGAGCAGTACTTC. Its protein is CASSQSGTSGRDEQYF.

The chain couples TRBV19 to TRBJ1-1, with no clear D. Trimming stripped 0 bases from V and 0 bases from J, with 8 bases between. The CDR3 sequence is 15 residues long. Germline CDR1 LNHDA, CDR2 SQIVND (reference sequence). CDR3 in amino acids: CASSIENAMNTEAFF. The CDR3 coding sequence is TGTGCCAGTAGTATAGAAAATGCGATGAACACTGAAGCTTTCTTT.